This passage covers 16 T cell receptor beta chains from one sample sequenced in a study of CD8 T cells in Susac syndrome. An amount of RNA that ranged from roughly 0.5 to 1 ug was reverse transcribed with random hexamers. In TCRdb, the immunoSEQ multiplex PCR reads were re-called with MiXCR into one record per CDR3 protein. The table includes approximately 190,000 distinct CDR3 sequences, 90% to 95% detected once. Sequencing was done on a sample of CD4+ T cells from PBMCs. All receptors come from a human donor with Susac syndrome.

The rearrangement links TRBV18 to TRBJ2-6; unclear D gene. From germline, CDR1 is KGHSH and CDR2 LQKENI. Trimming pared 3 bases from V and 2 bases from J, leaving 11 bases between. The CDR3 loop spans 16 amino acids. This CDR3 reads CASSPSVLPGANVLTF. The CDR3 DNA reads TGTGCCAGCTCACCGAGTGTGCTGCCTGGGGCCAACGTCCTGACTTTC.

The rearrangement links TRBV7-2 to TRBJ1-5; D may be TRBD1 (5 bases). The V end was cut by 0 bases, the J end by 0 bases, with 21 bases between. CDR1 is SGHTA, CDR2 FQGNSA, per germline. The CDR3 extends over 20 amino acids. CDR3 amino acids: CASSLAYGGTKFYSNQPQHF. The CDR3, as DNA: TGTGCCAGCAGCTTAGCGTACGGGGGGACCAAATTTTATAGCAATCAGCCCCAGCATTTT.

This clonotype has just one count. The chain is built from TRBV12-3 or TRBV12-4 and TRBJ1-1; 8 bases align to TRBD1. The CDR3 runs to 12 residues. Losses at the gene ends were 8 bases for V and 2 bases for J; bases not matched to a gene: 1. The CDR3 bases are TGTGCCAGCGGGACAGGAAACACTGAAGCTTTCTTT. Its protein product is CASGTGNTEAFF.

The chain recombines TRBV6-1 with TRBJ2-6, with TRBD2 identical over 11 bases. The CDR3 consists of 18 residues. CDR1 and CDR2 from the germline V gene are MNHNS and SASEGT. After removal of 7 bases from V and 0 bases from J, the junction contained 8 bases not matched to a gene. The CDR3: CASIARLAGNSGANVLTF. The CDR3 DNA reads TGTGCCAGCATCGCCAGACTAGCGGGAAACTCTGGGGCCAACGTCCTGACTTTC.

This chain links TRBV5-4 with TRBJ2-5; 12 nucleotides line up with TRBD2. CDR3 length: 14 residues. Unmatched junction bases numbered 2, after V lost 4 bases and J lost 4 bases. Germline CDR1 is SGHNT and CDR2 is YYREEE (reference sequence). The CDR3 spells CASSVLAGGETQYF. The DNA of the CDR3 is TGTGCCAGCAGCGTACTAGCGGGAGGAGAGACCCAGTACTTC.

CDR3 sequence reads: CASSTRDRGRTEAFF. In DNA, the CDR3 is TGCGCCAGCAGTACCCGGGACAGGGGACGCACTGAAGCTTTCTTT. V is TRBV10-2 and J is TRBJ1-1; TRBD1 agrees at 10 bases. Trimming took 5 bases from V and 4 from J; bases not matched to a gene: 7. Germline V gene sequence: CDR1 WSHSY, CDR2 SAAADI. This CDR3 contains 15 residues.

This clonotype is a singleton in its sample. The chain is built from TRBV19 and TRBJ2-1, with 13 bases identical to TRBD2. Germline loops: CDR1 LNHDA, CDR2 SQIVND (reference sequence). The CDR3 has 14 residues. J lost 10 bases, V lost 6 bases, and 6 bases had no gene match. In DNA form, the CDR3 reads TGTGCCAGTAGAAGGACTAGCGGGAGTGGGGAGCAGTTCTTC. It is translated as CASRRTSGSGEQFF.

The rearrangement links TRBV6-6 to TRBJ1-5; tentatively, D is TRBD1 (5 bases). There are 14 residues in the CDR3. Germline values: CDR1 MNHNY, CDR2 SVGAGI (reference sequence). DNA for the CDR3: TGTGCGGTAAATTCTGGGACGCAGTATCAGCCCCAGCATTTT. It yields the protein CAVNSGTQYQPQHF.

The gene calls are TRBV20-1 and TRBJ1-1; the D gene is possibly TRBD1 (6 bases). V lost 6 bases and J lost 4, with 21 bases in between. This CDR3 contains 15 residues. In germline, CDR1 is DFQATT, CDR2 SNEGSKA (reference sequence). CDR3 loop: CSAIGAGAESTEAFF. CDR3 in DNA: TGCAGTGCCATCGGGGCAGGGGCCGAAAGCACTGAAGCTTTCTTT.

CDR3 sequence (DNA): TGTGCCAGCAGCTTAGATCGCCAGGGTCCCGAAACTTTCTTT. Protein product: CASSLDRQGPETFF. V is TRBV11-2 and J is TRBJ1-1, with D possibly TRBD1 on 5 matching bases. Trimming pared 0 bases from V and 12 bases from J, leaving 17 bases between. The V gene's germline CDR1 is SGHAT and CDR2 FQNNGV. The CDR3 totals 14 residues.

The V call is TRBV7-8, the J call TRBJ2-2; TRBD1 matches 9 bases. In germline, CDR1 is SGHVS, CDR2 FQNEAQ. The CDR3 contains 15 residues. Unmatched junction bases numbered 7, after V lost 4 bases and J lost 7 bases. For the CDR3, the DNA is TGTGCCAGCAGCTCAAACAGGGGGCTGAGCGGGGAGCTGTTTTTT. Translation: CASSSNRGLSGELFF.

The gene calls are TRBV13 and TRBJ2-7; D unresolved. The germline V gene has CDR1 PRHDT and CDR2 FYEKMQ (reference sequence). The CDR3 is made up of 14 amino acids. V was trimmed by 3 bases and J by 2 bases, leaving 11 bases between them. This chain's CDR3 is CASSLSRGAYEQYF. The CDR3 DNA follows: TGTGCCAGCAGCTTGAGCCGAGGAGCCTACGAGCAGTACTTC.

In DNA form, the CDR3 reads TGTGCCAGCAGCTTGGTTACCTATGTTCTAGCGGGGGGGCCGTACGAGCAGTACTTC. Protein product: CASSLVTYVLAGGPYEQYF. This chain uses TRBV5-4 with TRBJ2-7; 12 positions match TRBD2. CDR1 is SGHNT, CDR2 YYREEE, per germline (reference sequence). V dropped 0 bases and J dropped 4; count of bases not matched to a gene: 14. The CDR3 runs 19 residues. Together with reference TRBV5-4 and TRBJ2-7, the CDR3 gives the full variable domain: ETGVTQSPTHLIKTRGQQVTLRCSSQSGHNTVSWYQQALGQGPQFIFQYYREEENGRGNFPPRFSGLQFPNYSSELNVNALELDDSALYLCASSLVTYVLAGGPYEQYFGPGTRLTVT.

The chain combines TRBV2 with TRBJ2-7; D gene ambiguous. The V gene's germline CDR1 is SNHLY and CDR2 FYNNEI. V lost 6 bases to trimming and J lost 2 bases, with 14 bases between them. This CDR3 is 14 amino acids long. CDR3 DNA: TGTGCCAGCAGGTACAGCACCGGCACCTACGAGCAGTACTTC. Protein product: CASRYSTGTYEQYF. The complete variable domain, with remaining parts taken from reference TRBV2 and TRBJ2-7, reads EPEVTQTPSHQVTQMGQEVILRCVPISNHLYFYWYRQILGQKVEFLVSFYNNEISEKSEIFDDQFSVERPDGSNFTLKIRSTKLEDSAMYFCASRYSTGTYEQYFGPGTRLTVT.

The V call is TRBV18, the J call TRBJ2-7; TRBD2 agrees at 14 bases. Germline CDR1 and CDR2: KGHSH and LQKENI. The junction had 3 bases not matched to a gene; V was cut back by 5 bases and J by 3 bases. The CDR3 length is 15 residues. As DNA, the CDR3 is TGTGCCAGCTCAGAGGGGACTAGCGGGAGCTACGAGCAGTACTTC. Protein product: CASSEGTSGSYEQYF.

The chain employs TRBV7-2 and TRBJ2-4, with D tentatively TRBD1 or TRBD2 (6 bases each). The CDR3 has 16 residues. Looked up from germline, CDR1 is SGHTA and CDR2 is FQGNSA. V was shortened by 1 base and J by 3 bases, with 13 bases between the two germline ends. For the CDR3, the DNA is TGTGCCAGCAGCTTAGAGGGGGACGGGGGCAAAAACATTCAGTACTTC. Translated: CASSLEGDGGKNIQYF.